This TCR beta chain was sequenced for a study of Ad26.COV2.S vaccination and SARS-CoV-2 variants. About the study: This donor came from the COV1001 trial of Ad26.COV2.S. Notes on the study in general: The study found similar non-spike TCR breadth in vaccine and placebo recipients.

This table comes from immunoSEQ multiplex PCR, and its TCRdb copy is limited to in-frame clones, with some not included. This table has 300,000 to 450,000 clones, approximately 84% appearing once. Specified treatment: roughly 19 received Ad26.COV2.S at low or high dose, single or two shots; about 5 received placebo; per-sample allocation not given. On day 63 after the first injection, vaccine and placebo recipients gave samples. This clone was observed once. As yet, its antigen is unknown. Per the germline V gene, CDR1 is SEHNR and CDR2 is FQNEAQ (reference sequence). Trimming took off 5 bases at V and 0 bases at J, with 12 bases between the two ends. The CDR3 length is 15 residues.

The genes are TRBV7-9 and TRBJ2-3, with TRBD1 as a possible D gene (5 bases). The sequence was collected from a person aged 18-60 years who received the Ad26.COV2.S COVID-19 vaccine or a placebo. Sequenced here: peripheral blood, sampled in a trial of Ad26.COV2.S vaccine versus placebo. This CDR3 is CASSIGVVSTDTQYF. CDR3 bases: TGTGCCAGCAGCATAGGGGTGGTGAGCACAGATACGCAGTATTTT.